This T cell receptor (beta chain) came from a study of T cell changes during pregnancy in multiple sclerosis. Sequencing used immunoSEQ multiplex PCR; TCRdb keeps in-frame clones, though not all of them. The sample consists of tens of thousands of clones, around 92% of them appearing once. The sample here was peripheral blood, taken in the third trimester of pregnancy. The clonotype comes from a female donor with multiple sclerosis, enrolled in a pregnancy study.

The CDR3 DNA follows: TGTGCCAGCAGTTCATGGACTAGCGGGCGACTATACAATGAGCAGTTCTTC. Encoded protein: CASSSWTSGRLYNEQFF. The gene calls are TRBV27 and TRBJ2-1; 11 positions agree with TRBD2. Germline-derived CDR1 and CDR2 are MNHEY and SMNVEV (reference sequence). V lost 4 bases to trimming and J lost 4 bases; unmatched junction nucleotides: 9. CDR3 length: 17 amino acids.